A single sample is the source of the 21 T cell receptor beta chains below, sequenced in a study of STAT5B mutations in CD4+ large granular lymphocyte leukemia. Here immunoSEQ multiplex PCR was the method, and the copy in TCRdb shows in-frame clones only, minus some. The table has tens of thousands of clones, approximately 86% seen once. Sequenced: CD4+ T cells from blood buffy coats. These receptors were obtained from a human donor in good health.

V and J are TRBV2 and TRBJ2-7, with TRBD2 matching over 7 bases. Trimming took 5 bases from V and 6 from J; bases not matched to a gene: 13. Germline V gives CDR1 SNHLY, CDR2 FYNNEI. CDR3 size: 15 residues. For the CDR3, the DNA is TGTGCCAGCAGTCCGCAAAGCGGGGTCATGTTCGAGCAGTACTTC. It encodes CASSPQSGVMFEQYF.

This clone was seen a few times. The V call is TRBV18, the J call TRBJ2-7; possibly TRBD1 for D (5 bases). This CDR3 is built from 16 residues. V dropped 2 bases and J dropped 0 bases, with 14 bases sitting between them. From germline, CDR1 is KGHSH and CDR2 LQKENI. Written as DNA, the CDR3 is TGTGCCAGCTCACCATTATTAACAGGCAGCTCCTACGAGCAGTACTTC. It translates to CASSPLLTGSSYEQYF.

The chain is built from TRBV19 and TRBJ2-3; D unresolved. The CDR3 extends over 13 amino acids. CDR1 is LNHDA, CDR2 SQIVND, per germline (reference sequence). Deletions cut 5 bases from V and 5 bases from J, with 11 bases between. The chain's CDR3 is CASSPRPEDTQYF. In DNA, the CDR3 is TGTGCCAGTAGTCCCCGCCCAGAAGATACGCAGTATTTT.

The V gene is TRBV4-2, the J gene TRBJ2-1; 7 bases map to TRBD2. Trimming took 0 bases from V and 10 from J; bases not matched to a gene: 9. Germline V gene sequence: CDR1 LGHNA, CDR2 YNFKEQ. The CDR3 has 15 amino acids. The CDR3 protein is CASSQESLAGVEQFF. CDR3 in DNA: TGTGCCAGCAGCCAAGAATCGCTCGCGGGAGTGGAGCAGTTCTTC.

The V gene is TRBV19, the J gene TRBJ2-7; D might be TRBD2 (6 bases). CDR1 is LNHDA and CDR2 is SQIVND in the germline V gene (reference sequence). The CDR3 is made up of 15 amino acids. V lost 5 bases and J 2 bases, leaving 16 bases between the germline ends. The CDR3 bases are TGTGCCAGTAGTTTCCTGCTGGGGGGAGCCTACGAGCAGTACTTC. It encodes CASSFLLGGAYEQYF.

The V call is TRBV28, the J call TRBJ2-5, with D possibly matching TRBD2 (6 bases). The CDR3 spans 14 residues. Germline loops: CDR1 MDHEN, CDR2 SYDVKM. Trimming left V 5 bases short and J 5 bases short, with 15 bases between. Here the CDR3 DNA reads TGTGCCAGCAGTAGGAGGGCCGGGAAGGAGACCCAGTACTTC. Its protein product is CASSRRAGKETQYF.

The chain recombines TRBV9 with TRBJ2-7, with D possibly TRBD2 on 6 matching bases. The germline gives CDR1 SGDLS, CDR2 YYNGEE. The CDR3 extends over 12 amino acids. Trimming stripped 1 base from V and 6 bases from J, with 8 bases between. The CDR3 region is CASSVLGGEQYF. CDR3 coding DNA: TGTGCCAGCAGCGTATTGGGGGGCGAGCAGTACTTC.

This chain connects TRBV6-6 to TRBJ1-5, with D possibly TRBD1 on 5 matching bases. The CDR3 extends over 15 amino acids. Germline values: CDR1 MNHNY, CDR2 SVGAGI (reference sequence). Trimming took off 0 bases at V and 6 bases at J, with 12 bases between the two ends. The CDR3, as DNA: TGTGCCAGCAGTTACTCTCAGGGTGCGGGTCAGCCCCAGCATTTT. Protein product: CASSYSQGAGQPQHF.

This rearrangement joins TRBV30 to TRBJ1-6, with no clear D. This CDR3 is built from 13 residues. Germline V gives CDR1 GTSNPN, CDR2 SVGIG (reference sequence). This CDR3 is CVSAGVYNSPLHF. CDR3 DNA: TGTGTCTCGGCAGGCGTTTATAATTCACCCCTCCACTTT.

This chain connects TRBV6-4 to TRBJ1-5; no definite D call. The CDR3 contains 14 residues. CDR1 MRHNA and CDR2 SNTAGT come from the germline V gene. V shed 3 bases and J shed 4 bases, with 10 bases lying between them. CDR3 protein: CASSEGGRNQPQHF. CDR3 DNA: TGTGCCAGCAGTGAAGGAGGTAGAAATCAGCCCCAGCATTTT.

V gene TRBV27 combines with J gene TRBJ2-1, with D possibly called TRBD1 or TRBD2 (5 bases each). The CDR3 totals 14 residues. Trimming shortened V by 1 base and J by 5 bases, and 9 bases separated the two germline ends. Germline V gene lookup returns CDR1 MNHEY and CDR2 SMNVEV (reference sequence). In DNA, the CDR3 is TGTGCCAGCAGTTTATGGGGACCAAACAATGAGCAGTTCTTC. It codes for CASSLWGPNNEQFF.

In this sample, this clone turned up a few times. Here the CDR3 DNA reads TGTGCCAGCGGAAGTTTCTACGAGCAGTACTTC. Translating it yields CASGSFYEQYF. The chain uses TRBV2 and TRBJ2-7; D ambiguous. The germline gives CDR1 SNHLY, CDR2 FYNNEI. The length of the CDR3 is 11 residues. Deletions cut 8 bases from V and 3 bases from J, with 8 bases between.

This sequence joins TRBV7-9 and TRBJ2-5; 9 nucleotides agree with TRBD1. Germline V lookup: CDR1 SEHNR, CDR2 FQNEAQ (reference sequence). The CDR3 length is 17 residues. V shed 8 bases and J 2 bases; nucleotides not matched to a gene: 15. The CDR3 DNA reads as TGTGCCAGCCCCGATCCACAGGGGGCAGATTATCAAGAGACCCAGTACTTC. Translated: CASPDPQGADYQETQYF.

CDR3 loop: CASSLTPSTKNIQYF. In DNA form, the CDR3 reads TGTGCCAGCAGCTTAACACCCAGTACCAAAAACATTCAGTACTTC. This chain joins TRBV7-3 and TRBJ2-4; D ambiguous. The CDR3 loop spans 15 amino acids. The germline gives CDR1 SGHTA, CDR2 FQGTGA. Trimming shortened V by 0 bases and J by 2 bases, and 8 bases separated the two germline ends.

The rearrangement uses TRBV18 and TRBJ2-7; 10 bases map to TRBD2. The CDR3 is made up of 16 amino acids. Germline V gives CDR1 KGHSH, CDR2 LQKENI. The junction had 10 bases not matched to a gene; V was cut back by 2 bases and J by 6 bases. The CDR3 coding sequence is TGTGCCAGCTCACCAGGGGAGCGGGAGGGCATTCCCGAGCAGTACTTC. Protein: CASSPGEREGIPEQYF.

V gene TRBV4-1 combines with J gene TRBJ1-4; 7 bases align to TRBD1. Germline V gene data show CDR1 as MGHRA and CDR2 as YSYEKL. V gave up 4 bases and J gave up 7 bases; unmatched junction bases: 9. The CDR3 is 15 amino acids. The CDR3 region is CASSRQGTDGEKLFF. For the CDR3, the DNA is TGCGCCAGCAGCCGGCAAGGGACAGACGGTGAAAAACTGTTTTTT.

The chain employs TRBV5-1 and TRBJ2-1; D may be TRBD2 (6 bases). Per the germline V gene, CDR1 is SGHRS and CDR2 is YFSETQ. The CDR3 sequence is 17 residues long. Trimming cost V 0 bases and J 8 bases, with 21 bases left between them. The CDR3 sequence is CASSLEGWAEGRDEQFF. DNA of the CDR3: TGCGCCAGCAGCTTGGAAGGCTGGGCGGAGGGGCGGGATGAGCAGTTCTTC.

The rearrangement links TRBV7-6 to TRBJ2-5, with 13 nucleotides matching TRBD2. The CDR3 loop spans 17 amino acids. CDR1 and CDR2 from the germline V gene are SGHVS and FNYEAQ. J was trimmed by 4 bases and V by 0 bases; bases with no gene match: 5. In nucleotides, the CDR3 is TGTGCCAGCAGCTTAGCCGGACTAGCGGGAGCCCCAGAGACCCAGTACTTC. It is translated as CASSLAGLAGAPETQYF.

The rearrangement links TRBV5-1 to TRBJ2-1; 7 positions match TRBD2. V shed 1 base, J shed 8 bases, and the junction held 9 bases outside the gene matches. Germline V gives CDR1 SGHRS, CDR2 YFSETQ. The CDR3 extends over 15 amino acids. In DNA form, the CDR3 reads TGCGCCAGCAGCTTGCCGGGGGGAGGAGGTGATGAGCAGTTCTTC. This codes for CASSLPGGGGDEQFF.

This rearrangement joins TRBV6-5 to TRBJ2-7; D is uncertain. CDR3 length: 13 residues. Germline CDR1 and CDR2: MNHEY and SVGAGI. Trimming stripped 6 bases from V and 3 bases from J, with 12 bases between. CDR3 residues: CASSSTVFYEQYF. The CDR3 DNA reads TGTGCCAGCAGCTCCACTGTTTTCTACGAGCAGTACTTC.

This chain links TRBV7-8 with TRBJ2-4; D possibly corresponds to TRBD2 (6 bases). With 5 bases removed from V and 6 bases from J, the gap between germline ends came to 20 bases. Looked up from germline, CDR1 is SGHVS and CDR2 is FQNEAQ. The CDR3 covers 16 residues. The CDR3: CASSLGLQSIGNIQYF. For the CDR3, the DNA is TGTGCCAGCAGCCTGGGACTGCAATCGATCGGAAACATTCAGTACTTC. Full variable domain (missing parts from reference TRBV7-8 and TRBJ2-4): GAGVSQSPRYKVAKRGQDVALRCDPISGHVSLFWYQQALGQGPEFLTYFQNEAQLDKSGLPSDRFFAERPEGSVSTLKIQRTQQEDSAVYLCASSLGLQSIGNIQYFGAGTRLSVL.